Sequencing of this TCR beta chain was carried out in a study of cytomegalovirus exposure and HLA in healthy donors (dated by TCRdb to 2016 to 2017). About the full investigation: According to an earlier analysis of 550 to 750 of the donors, about 190 million T cells yielded over 90 million unique TCR beta sequences and 276 Gb of sequence data. HLA typing included class I and class II loci at four-digit resolution. The study aimed to test whether cataloging public T cell receptors could reveal signatures of past pathogen exposure. Among the roughly 390 genotyped donors, around 81% belonged to the genetic ancestry cluster associated with self-reported Caucasian donors. An early release covering roughly 640 HLA-typed donors comprised about 300 gigabases of sequencing data and 65 million to 100 million unique TCR sequences. Genome-wide SNP genotypes for about three fifths of the roughly 670 donors were used in a later genetic analysis, which treated that subset as a discovery cohort. In a later analysis, previously published TCR beta repertoires from 666 donors were re-analyzed and high-resolution HLA genotyping was added so that TCR occurrence patterns could be studied. In addition to the first cohort of 650 to 750 subjects, a separate validation cohort of 120 different subjects was used. Every discovery cohort repertoire had been produced on one sequencing platform. The study used immunosequencing to profile the T cell repertoires of under 700 subjects and linked those repertoires to cytomegalovirus serostatus. High-throughput TCR immunosequencing, statistical association of individual TCRs with disease status, and machine learning were combined to predict cytomegalovirus infection status. Donor age, sex, ethnicity and CMV serostatus were collected together with the repertoire data. Five DR-DQ haplotypes were handled as single units for association and clustering because linkage in the cohort was strong. Rather than drawing on any new phenotypic data, the later analysis identified candidate immune exposures from TCR beta sequences and the way those sequences occurred across donors. The number of donors typed differed by locus, with about 629-630 for A, B, C, DRB1 and DQB1, around 500 for DQA1, 600 to 610 for DPA1, and around 450 for DPB1. On average, around 200,000 unique TCR beta nucleotide sequences were sequenced per donor among about 400 genotyped donors of the cohort, with roughly 20% of those sequences being non-productive. To decide whether each TCR beta V gene segment behaved as functional or pseudogenic, an earlier analysis of some 600 of the donors relied on high-throughput TCR beta sequencing. Study-level results and caveats: Because some donors lacked HLA typing at each locus, the association tests relied only on the typed subset. In vitro tests confirmed that three of the cytomegalovirus-associated TCR beta chains recognize cytomegalovirus antigens. The authors suggested that the approach could potentially be generalized to other disease states and immunological phenotypes. In a later analysis, the rate of TCR association differed among HLA loci, with DRB1 alleles having the most associated TCRs and HLA-C alleles having the fewest. In a later analysis, several top co-occurrence clusters were reported to appear linked to parvovirus B19, influenza, CMV and Epstein-Barr virus. Assigning TCR associations to individual alleles was difficult when HLA alleles, especially DR and DQ, strongly co-occurred. In a later analysis, HLA-associated TCR beta chains showed more clonal expansion and lower generation probabilities than non-associated chains that were equally common. A further reported finding was that TCR beta sequences accurately predicted the HLA-A and HLA-B alleles for most subjects in the first cohort. CMV serostatus was the only immune exposure information available for the cohort. A later genetic analysis reported fewer N-insertions in productive TCRs among donors in an Asian-associated ancestry cluster than the roughly 650-donor mean. A group of highly shared sequence variants was considered likely to be a technical artifact of the sequencing pipeline. Some IMGT-functional V segments, including TRBV6-2 and TRBV6-3, could not be distinguished by the 87-base-pair reads and were therefore excluded. Most TCR sequences were observed very rarely across donors, whereas some public TCRs were present in many individuals. The study listed 170 or so TCR beta chains as associated with cytomegalovirus. A later analysis associated approximately 17,000 TCR beta sequences with specific HLA alleles at a false discovery rate of 0.05. Cytomegalovirus status was reported to be diagnosed by the classifier with high specificity and sensitivity in both the original and validation cohorts. In this cohort, only TCR beta chains were sequenced, and detectable features were limited by the absence of alpha or paired-chain data. Linkage disequilibrium might explain the correlated functional status among segregating V segments, but an unknown experimental factor could not be ruled out. A later genetic analysis associated a missense DCLRE1C variant with V-gene and J-gene trimming of TCR beta chains, and an independent cohort replicated the association. According to a later analysis, most CMV-associated TCR beta chains appeared to be HLA-restricted, and the HLA associations seemed to be driven largely by CMV exposure. An earlier analysis of 587 of the donors showed that most TCR beta V segments appeared in productive rearrangements either about 87% or about 30% of the time, which broadly matched IMGT annotations. The earlier analysis of almost 600 of the donors excluded some 16 rarely observed V segments, including chromosome 9 orphons, because counts were too low. The presence/absence analyses assumed that sequencing depth was roughly uniform across donors, and that assumption may not be true.

This clone showed up just once. Its target antigen remains unknown. There are no base qualities to consult, and no much larger clone falls within one base. CDR1 and CDR2, looked up from the germline V gene (reference sequence), are LNHNV and YYDKDF. Taken from cysteine to phenylalanine, the CDR3 has 17 residues. Only the CDR3 DNA stays, 51 bases, in frame from base 1. V sheds 0 bases and J sheds 7 bases, leaving 19 bases between their ends. The cohort was made up of roughly 670 healthy bone marrow donors. At the time of sampling, all cohort members were nominally healthy, though unrecorded immune exposures were likely present. The donor tested CMV seronegative and was one of the 352 seronegative cohort members. A peripheral blood sample was provided by each donor, and peripheral blood mononuclear cells were used for TCR beta sequencing. The Qiagen DNeasy Blood Extraction Kit was used to extract genomic DNA from the blood cell samples.

Libraries were prepared through the immunoSEQ multiplex PCR assay. For the multiplex PCR, a mixture combining 60 forward primers for TCR Vbeta segments and 13 reverse primers for TCR Jbeta segments was used. The CDR3 region of rearranged TCR beta genes was amplified from genomic DNA by a multiplex PCR assay. The Illumina HiSeq System was used to sequence the amplified TCR beta libraries as 87-base-pair reads. For the original study's pipeline: Across the roughly 600 repertoires, a later analysis counted tens of millions of unique TCR beta chains, around 10 million of which were shared by at least two donors. Raw reads were error-corrected and collapsed into unique sequences by a nearest-neighbor algorithm in which closely related sequences were merged to remove PCR and sequencing errors. To assign V, D and J gene segments, CDR3 sequences were aligned to IMGT reference sequences. For a sequence to be retained, at least a six-nucleotide match to both a V gene segment and a J gene segment was required. A rearrangement was called productive if the CDR3 had no stop codons and remained in frame with V and J, and every other rearrangement was called non-productive. CDR3 was defined by IMGT convention, running from the second conserved V-encoded cysteine to the conserved J-encoded phenylalanine. The earlier analysis of 500 to 650 of the donors excluded any sequence lacking an unambiguous match to a single V gene segment. In an earlier analysis of 450 to 700 of the donors, V segments were called functional above 56.7% productive rearrangements and were called segregating when the between-donor standard deviation exceeded 5%. To diagnose cytomegalovirus status from the catalog of TCR beta chain sequences, a statistical classification framework was built. In a later analysis, V and J genes were assigned by comparing TCR nucleotide sequences against IMGT/GENE-DB human TR gene sequences. A later analysis assigned CDR3 sequences and most-parsimonious VDJ recombination scenarios with the TCRdist pipeline. A later analysis defined each TCR beta chain by its CDR3 amino acid sequence plus V-gene family, and excluded reads lacking a unique V-gene family. To address suspected cross-contamination and a sequencing artifact, a later analysis removed several hundred highly shared, low-generation-probability nucleotide sequences. A later analysis calculated a clonal expansion index for each public chain from normalized within-repertoire ranks of inferred template counts. A later analysis computed generation probabilities with a VDJ recombination model fitted to out-of-frame rearrangements, and checked the results against IGoR. Hypergeometric tests were used in a later analysis to score TCR-TCR, TCR-HLA and TCR-CMV co-occurrence, with a repertoire-size bias correction applied to the TCR pairs. In a later analysis, false discovery rates were estimated by permuting HLA or CMV assignments 20 times. A later analysis grouped co-occurring TCRs with DBSCAN, adding TCRdist sequence similarity when clustering within HLA-allele-positive subsets. Repertoires with fewer than 30,000 or more than 120,000 public chains were left out of co-occurrence clustering, as were a few repertoires with anomalous nucleotide sharing. Here the immuneACCESS table is served through TCRdb, limited to in-frame sequences with V and J called. Missing clones are a known gap in these copies; in checked studies unresolved V genes cover under half, and the rest lacks a known reason. That table supplies the V and J calls and clone size; D and trimming were determined from the DNA. For this sample the table gives around 170,000 clones, of which roughly 83% were detected only once. About 0.37% of the sample goes to the ten largest clones.

The chain employs TRBV15 and TRBJ2-1; the best D guess is TRBD1, with 6 bases matching. The origin of this receptor is a boy between 2 and 10 years old in good health and CMV-seronegative. The sample taken for sequencing was PBMCs. The CDR3 amino acid sequence is: CATSRDPMVRGGNEQFF. The DNA sequence reads TGTGCCACCAGCAGAGACCCTATGGTCAGGGGCGGGAATGAGCAGTTCTTC.